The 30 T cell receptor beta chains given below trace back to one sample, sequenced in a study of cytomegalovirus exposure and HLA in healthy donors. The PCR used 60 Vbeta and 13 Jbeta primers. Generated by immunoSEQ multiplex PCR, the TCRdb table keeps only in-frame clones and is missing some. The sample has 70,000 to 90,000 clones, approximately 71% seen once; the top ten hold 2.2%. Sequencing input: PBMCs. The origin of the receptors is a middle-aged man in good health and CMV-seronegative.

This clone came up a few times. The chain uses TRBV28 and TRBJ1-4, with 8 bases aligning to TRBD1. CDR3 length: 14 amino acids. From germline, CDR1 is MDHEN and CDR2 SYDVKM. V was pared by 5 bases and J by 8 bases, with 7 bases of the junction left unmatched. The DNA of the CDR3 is TGTGCCAGCAGTACCGGACAGGGCATGGAAAAACTGTTTTTT. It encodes CASSTGQGMEKLFF.

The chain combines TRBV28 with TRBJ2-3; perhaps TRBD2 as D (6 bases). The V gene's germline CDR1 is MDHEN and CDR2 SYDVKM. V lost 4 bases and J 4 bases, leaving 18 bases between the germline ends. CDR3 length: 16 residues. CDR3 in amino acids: CASSSLAEVPSDTQYF. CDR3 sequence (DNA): TGTGCCAGCAGTTCCTTAGCGGAAGTCCCTTCAGATACGCAGTATTTT.

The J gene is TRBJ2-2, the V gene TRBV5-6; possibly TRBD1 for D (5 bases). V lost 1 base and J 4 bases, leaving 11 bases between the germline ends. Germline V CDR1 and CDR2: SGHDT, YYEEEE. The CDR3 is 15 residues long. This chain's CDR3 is CASSLRPTATGELFF. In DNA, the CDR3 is TGTGCCAGCAGCTTGAGGCCGACAGCCACCGGGGAGCTGTTTTTT.

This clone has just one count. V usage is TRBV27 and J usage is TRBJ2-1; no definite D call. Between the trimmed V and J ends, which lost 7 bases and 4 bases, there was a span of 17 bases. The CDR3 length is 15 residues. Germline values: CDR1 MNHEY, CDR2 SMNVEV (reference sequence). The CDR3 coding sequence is TGTGCCAGCAAGAGAAGCCAAACCAATTACAATGAGCAGTTCTTC. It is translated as CASKRSQTNYNEQFF.

The CDR3 DNA is TGTGCCATCCACGGGACTAGTTCTCAGCAGTACTTC. It encodes CAIHGTSSQQYF. The J gene is TRBJ2-7, the V gene TRBV10-3, with TRBD2 identical over 8 bases. The CDR3 is 12 residues long. V shed 8 bases and J 8 bases; nucleotides not matched to a gene: 8. Germline V gene lookup returns CDR1 ENHRY and CDR2 SYGVKD.

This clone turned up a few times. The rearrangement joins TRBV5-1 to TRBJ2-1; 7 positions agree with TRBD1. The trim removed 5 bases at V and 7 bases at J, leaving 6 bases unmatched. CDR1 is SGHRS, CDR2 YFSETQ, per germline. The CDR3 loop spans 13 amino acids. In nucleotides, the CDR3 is TGCGCCAGCAGGTTCGGGACAGAAAATGAGCAGTTCTTC. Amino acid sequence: CASRFGTENEQFF.

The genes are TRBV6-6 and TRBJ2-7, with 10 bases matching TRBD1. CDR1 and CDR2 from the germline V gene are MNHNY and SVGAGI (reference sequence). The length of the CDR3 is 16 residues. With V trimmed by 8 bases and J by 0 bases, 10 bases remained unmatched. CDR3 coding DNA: TGTGCCAGCCGGACAGGGGGGGAATTAAGCTCCTACGAGCAGTACTTC. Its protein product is CASRTGGELSSYEQYF.

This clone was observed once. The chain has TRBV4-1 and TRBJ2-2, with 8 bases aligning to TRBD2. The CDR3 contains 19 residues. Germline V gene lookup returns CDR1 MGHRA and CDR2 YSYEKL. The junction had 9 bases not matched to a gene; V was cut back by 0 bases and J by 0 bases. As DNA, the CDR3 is TGCGCCAGCAGCCAAGATCGAAATAGCGGGGCCACGAACACCGGGGAGCTGTTTTTT. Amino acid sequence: CASSQDRNSGATNTGELFF.

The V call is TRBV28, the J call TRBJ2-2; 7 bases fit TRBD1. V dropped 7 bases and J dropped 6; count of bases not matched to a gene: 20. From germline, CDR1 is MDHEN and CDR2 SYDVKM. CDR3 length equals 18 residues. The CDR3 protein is CASTSKGQNYWEAGELFF. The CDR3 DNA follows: TGTGCCAGCACATCAAAGGGACAGAACTATTGGGAAGCCGGGGAGCTGTTTTTT. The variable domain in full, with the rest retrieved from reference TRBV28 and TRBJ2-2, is DVKVTQSSRYLVKRTGEKVFLECVQDMDHENMFWYRQDPGLGLRLIYFSYDVKMKEKGDIPEGYSVSREKKERFSLILESASTNQTSMYLCASTSKGQNYWEAGELFFGEGSRLTVL.

The CDR3 sequence is CTSSHGDMGVTEAFF. CDR3 nucleotide sequence: TGCACCAGCAGCCACGGGGACATGGGAGTCACTGAAGCTTTCTTT. The V and J genes are TRBV1 and TRBJ1-1; the table's D call, TRBD1, was not checked against the DNA. TRBV1 is a documented pseudogene. The CDR3 spans 15 residues.

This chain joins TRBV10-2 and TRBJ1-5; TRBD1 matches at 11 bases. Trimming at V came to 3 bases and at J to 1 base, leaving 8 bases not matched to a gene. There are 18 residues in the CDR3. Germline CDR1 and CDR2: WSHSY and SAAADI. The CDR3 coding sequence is TGCGCCAGCAGTGATCCAGGGACAGGGGGTGGGAGCAATCAGCCCCAGCATTTT. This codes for CASSDPGTGGGSNQPQHF.

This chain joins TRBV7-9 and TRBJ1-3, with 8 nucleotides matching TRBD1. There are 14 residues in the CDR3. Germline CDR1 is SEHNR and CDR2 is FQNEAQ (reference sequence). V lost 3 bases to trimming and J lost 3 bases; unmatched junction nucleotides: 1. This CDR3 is CASSLGQDGNTIYF. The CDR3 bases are TGTGCCAGCAGCTTGGGACAGGATGGAAACACCATATATTTT.

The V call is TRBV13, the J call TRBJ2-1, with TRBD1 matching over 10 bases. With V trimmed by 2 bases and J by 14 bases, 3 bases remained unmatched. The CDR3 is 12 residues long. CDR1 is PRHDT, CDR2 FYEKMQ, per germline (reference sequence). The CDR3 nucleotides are TGTGCCAGCAGCTTATCTGGGACAGGGGAGTTCTTC. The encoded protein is CASSLSGTGEFF.

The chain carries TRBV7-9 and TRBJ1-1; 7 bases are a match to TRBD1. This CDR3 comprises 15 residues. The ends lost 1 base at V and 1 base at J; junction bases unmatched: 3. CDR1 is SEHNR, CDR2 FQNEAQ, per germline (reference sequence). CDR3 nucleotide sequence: TGTGCCAGCAGCTTAGACAGGGGTCAGAACACTGAAGCTTTCTTT. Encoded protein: CASSLDRGQNTEAFF.

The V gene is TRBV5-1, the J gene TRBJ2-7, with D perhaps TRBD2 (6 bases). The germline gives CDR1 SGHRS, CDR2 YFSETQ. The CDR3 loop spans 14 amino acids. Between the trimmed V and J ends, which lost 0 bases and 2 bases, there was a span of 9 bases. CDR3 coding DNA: TGCGCCAGCAGCTTGGGGGGCGGGACCTACGAGCAGTACTTC. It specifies CASSLGGGTYEQYF.

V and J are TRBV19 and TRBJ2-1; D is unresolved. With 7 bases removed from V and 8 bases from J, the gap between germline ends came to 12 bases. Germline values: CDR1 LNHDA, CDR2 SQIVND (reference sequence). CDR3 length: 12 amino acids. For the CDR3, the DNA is TGTGCCAGTATGGGCGTTACCTATGAGCAGTTCTTC. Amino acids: CASMGVTYEQFF.

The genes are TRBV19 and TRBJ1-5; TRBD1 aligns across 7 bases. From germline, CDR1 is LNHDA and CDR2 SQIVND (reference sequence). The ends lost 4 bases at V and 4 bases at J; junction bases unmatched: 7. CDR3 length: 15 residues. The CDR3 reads CASSKNRDRNQPQHF. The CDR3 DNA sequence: TGTGCCAGTAGTAAAAACCGGGACAGAAATCAGCCCCAGCATTTT.

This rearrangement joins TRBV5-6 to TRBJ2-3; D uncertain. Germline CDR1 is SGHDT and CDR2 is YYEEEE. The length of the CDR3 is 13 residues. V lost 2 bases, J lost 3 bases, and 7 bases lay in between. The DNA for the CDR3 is TGTGCCAGCAGCTTTAGTAGTACAGATACGCAGTATTTT. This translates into CASSFSSTDTQYF.

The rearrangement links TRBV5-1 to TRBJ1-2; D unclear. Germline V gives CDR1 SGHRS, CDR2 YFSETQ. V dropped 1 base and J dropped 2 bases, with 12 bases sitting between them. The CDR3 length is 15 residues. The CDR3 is CASSLRGPKNYGYTF. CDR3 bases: TGCGCCAGCAGCTTGAGAGGCCCAAAAAACTATGGCTACACCTTC.

In DNA, the CDR3 is TGTGCCAGCAGCAAACAGGGGTCCTACAATGAGCAGTTCTTC. Protein product: CASSKQGSYNEQFF. This chain links TRBV14 with TRBJ2-1; 7 bases fit TRBD1. CDR3 length: 14 residues. From germline, CDR1 is SGHDN and CDR2 FVKESK. The junction had 2 bases not matched to a gene; V was cut back by 5 bases and J by 1 base.

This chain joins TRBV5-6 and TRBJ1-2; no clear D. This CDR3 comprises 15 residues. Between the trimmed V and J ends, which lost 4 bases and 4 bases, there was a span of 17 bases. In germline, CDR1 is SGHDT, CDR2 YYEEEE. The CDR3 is CASSLSADHSYGYTF. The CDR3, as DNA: TGTGCCAGCAGCCTCAGCGCAGACCATAGCTATGGCTACACCTTC.

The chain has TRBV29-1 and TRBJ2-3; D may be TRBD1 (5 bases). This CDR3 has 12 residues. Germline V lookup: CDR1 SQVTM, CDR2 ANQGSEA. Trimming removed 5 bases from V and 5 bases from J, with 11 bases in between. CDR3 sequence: CSVPDRLDTQYF. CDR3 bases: TGCAGCGTTCCCGACAGATTAGATACGCAGTATTTT.

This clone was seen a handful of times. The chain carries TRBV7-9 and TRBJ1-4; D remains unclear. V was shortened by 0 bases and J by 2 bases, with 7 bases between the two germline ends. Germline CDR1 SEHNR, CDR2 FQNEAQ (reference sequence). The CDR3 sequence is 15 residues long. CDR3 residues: CASSLASGTNEKLFF. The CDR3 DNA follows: TGTGCCAGCAGCTTAGCCTCGGGGACTAATGAAAAACTGTTTTTT. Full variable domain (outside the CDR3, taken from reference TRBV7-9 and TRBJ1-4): DTGVSQNPRHKITKRGQNVTFRCDPISEHNRLYWYRQTLGQGPEFLTYFQNEAQLEKSRLLSDRFSAERPKGSFSTLEIQRTEQGDSAMYLCASSLASGTNEKLFFGSGTQLSVL.

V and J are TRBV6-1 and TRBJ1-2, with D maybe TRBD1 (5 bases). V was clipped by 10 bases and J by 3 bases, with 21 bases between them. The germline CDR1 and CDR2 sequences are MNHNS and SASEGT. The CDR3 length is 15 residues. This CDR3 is CAITTIIGGDYGYTF. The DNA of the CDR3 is TGTGCCATCACTACGATCATCGGAGGGGACTATGGCTACACCTTC.

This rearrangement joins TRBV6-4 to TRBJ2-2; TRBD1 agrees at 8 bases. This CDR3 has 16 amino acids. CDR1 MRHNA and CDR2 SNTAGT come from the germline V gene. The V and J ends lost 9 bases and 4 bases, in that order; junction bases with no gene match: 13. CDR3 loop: CASPTRQGLSTGELFF. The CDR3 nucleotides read TGTGCCAGTCCCACCAGACAGGGGCTGAGCACCGGGGAGCTGTTTTTT.

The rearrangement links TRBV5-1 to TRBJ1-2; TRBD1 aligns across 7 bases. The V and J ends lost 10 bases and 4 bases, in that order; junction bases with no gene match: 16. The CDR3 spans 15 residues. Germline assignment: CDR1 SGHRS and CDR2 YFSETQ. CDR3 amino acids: CASNPGTEAFYGYTF. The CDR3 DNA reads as TGCGCCTCTAACCCAGGGACAGAAGCTTTCTATGGCTACACCTTC.

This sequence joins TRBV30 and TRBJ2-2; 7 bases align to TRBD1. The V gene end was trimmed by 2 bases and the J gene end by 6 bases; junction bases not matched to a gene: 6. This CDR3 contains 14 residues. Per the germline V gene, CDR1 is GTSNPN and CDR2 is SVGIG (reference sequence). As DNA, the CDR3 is TGTGCCTGGAGTATAACAGGGGCCGCCGGGGAGCTGTTTTTT. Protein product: CAWSITGAAGELFF.

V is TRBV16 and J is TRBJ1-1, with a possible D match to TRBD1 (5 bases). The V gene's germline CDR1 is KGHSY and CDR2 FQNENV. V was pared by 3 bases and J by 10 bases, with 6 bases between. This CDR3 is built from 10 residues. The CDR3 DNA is TGTGCCAGCAGCCAGGGGGGAGCTTTCTTT. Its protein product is CASSQGGAFF.

This CDR3 reads CASSKTWNTGELFF. The DNA of the CDR3 is TGTGCCAGCAGCAAGACTTGGAACACCGGGGAGCTGTTTTTT. The rearrangement uses TRBV7-3 and TRBJ2-2; D ambiguous. CDR1 and CDR2 (germline): SGHTA, FQGTGA. The V end was cut by 5 bases, the J end by 1 base, with 8 bases between. This CDR3 has 14 residues.

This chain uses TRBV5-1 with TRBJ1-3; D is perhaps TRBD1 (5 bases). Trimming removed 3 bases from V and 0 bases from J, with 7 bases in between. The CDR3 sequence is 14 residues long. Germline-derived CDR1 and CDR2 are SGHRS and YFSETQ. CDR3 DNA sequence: TGCGCCAGCAGCTCGACAGTCTCTGGAAACACCATATATTTT. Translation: CASSSTVSGNTIYF.